Below, 7 T cell receptor beta chains from the same sample are listed, as sequenced in a study of blood T cell repertoires in COVID-19. Here immunoSEQ multiplex PCR was the method, and the copy in TCRdb shows in-frame clones only, minus some. The data contain some 150,000 clones, approximately 90% of them singletons. The sequenced sample consisted of PBMCs or T cells enriched from blood (not recorded which). The receptors here all came from a man over 45 who had recovered from COVID-19.

CDR3 sequence reads: CASSPTTGPDTQYF. The CDR3 coding sequence is TGTGCCAGCAGCCCCACTACAGGGCCAGATACGCAGTATTTT. J is TRBJ2-3 and V is TRBV11-3, with a weak D call TRBD1 (6 bases). The CDR3 extends over 14 amino acids. Per germline, CDR1 SGHNT and CDR2 YENEEA. Trimming left V 5 bases short and J 4 bases short, with 13 bases between.

This clone was seen only once. The chain joins TRBV29-1 to TRBJ2-7; a weak D match, TRBD1 (5 bases). V lost 1 base to trimming and J lost 5 bases, with 9 bases between them. There are 12 residues in the CDR3. The germline gives CDR1 SQVTM, CDR2 ANQGSEA. The CDR3 protein is CSVEASRDEQYF. CDR3 nucleotide sequence: TGCAGCGTTGAAGCCTCCAGGGACGAGCAGTACTTC.

For the CDR3, the DNA is TGTGCCAGTAGTCCAGGGACTGTGGGAGGACGAGCAGATACGCAGTATTTT. Its protein is CASSPGTVGGRADTQYF. The chain employs TRBV19 and TRBJ2-3; TRBD2 might be the D (6 bases). Looked up from germline, CDR1 is LNHDA and CDR2 is SQIVND (reference sequence). Trimming removed 5 bases from V and 4 bases from J, with 22 bases in between. The CDR3 consists of 17 residues. Full variable domain (remainder filled in from reference TRBV19 and TRBJ2-3): DGGITQSPKYLFRKEGQNVTLSCEQNLNHDAMYWYRQDPGQGLRLIYYSQIVNDFQKGDIAEGYSVSREKKESFPLTVTSAQKNPTAFYLCASSPGTVGGRADTQYFGPGTRLTVL.

The J gene is TRBJ1-6, the V gene TRBV2, with 8 nucleotides matching TRBD1. The CDR3 is made up of 15 amino acids. Germline V gives CDR1 SNHLY, CDR2 FYNNEI. J gave up 7 bases and V 10 bases, and 12 bases lay outside the gene matches. CDR3 coding DNA: TGTGCCACCAGGGAAACAGGGGGATCGAATTCACCCCTCCACTTT. Encoded protein: CATRETGGSNSPLHF.

A note on this clone: This sample includes further DNA sequences coding for the same CDR3. The gene calls are TRBV5-1 and TRBJ2-5, with D perhaps matching TRBD2 (6 bases). V lost 4 bases and J 3 bases, leaving 13 bases between the germline ends. CDR1 SGHRS and CDR2 YFSETQ come from the germline V gene. The CDR3 covers 14 residues. The CDR3 spells CASSPSTGEETQYF. CDR3 DNA: TGCGCCAGCAGCCCTTCGACGGGGGAAGAGACCCAGTACTTC.

This chain links TRBV14 with TRBJ1-1, with D unclear. This CDR3 comprises 13 residues. Trimming pared 2 bases from V and 3 bases from J, leaving 7 bases between. Germline CDR1 and CDR2: SGHDN and FVKESK. This CDR3 reads CASSQIIYTEAFF. CDR3 in DNA: TGTGCCAGCAGCCAAATCATTTACACTGAAGCTTTCTTT.

This clone was recorded once. This chain's CDR3 is CSASDRGETQYF. The CDR3 nucleotides are TGCAGTGCTAGTGACAGGGGAGAGACCCAGTACTTC. The V call is TRBV20-1, the J call TRBJ2-5, with 8 nucleotides matching TRBD1. The CDR3 sequence is 12 residues long. V shed 3 bases, J shed 4 bases, and the junction held 1 base outside the gene matches. Germline V lookup: CDR1 DFQATT, CDR2 SNEGSKA (reference sequence).